The rows below give T cell receptor beta chains drawn from one sample of a study of beta chain features in type 1 diabetes. Method: immunoSEQ multiplex PCR; TCRdb's copy keeps in-frame clones and lacks some. This sample has approximately 730,000 clones, with over 10% found just once. The sequenced sample consisted of naive CD4+ T cells from blood. These receptors all come from a young man with type 1 diabetes. The CDR3 runs from the conserved cysteine through the conserved F or W. A D gene is named only where the DNA matches it firmly. Some rows mark clone size as missing; the rest say once, few, many or name a class of expanded clone.

J: TRBJ2-5
D: -
size: -
V: TRBV6-5
CDR3: CASSYFWDTMSETQYF
DNA: TGTGCCAGCAGTTACTTCTGGGATACAATGAGCGAGACCCAGTACTTC

J: TRBJ1-1
D: -
size: few
V: TRBV14
CDR3: CASSRAKKTEAFF
DNA: TGTGCCAGCAGCCGGGCCAAGAAAACTGAAGCTTTCTTT

J: TRBJ1-3
D: -
size: few
V: TRBV5-4
CDR3: CASSPGLGGNTIYF
DNA: TGTGCCAGCAGCCCCGGATTAGGCGGAAACACCATATATTTT

J: TRBJ2-7
D: -
size: -
V: TRBV29-1
CDR3: CSVVIRDTQGEQYF
DNA: TGCAGCGTCGTGATTCGGGACACTCAGGGGGAGCAGTACTTC

J: TRBJ2-1
D: -
size: -
V: TRBV9
CDR3: CASSGPPGRGNEQFF
DNA: TGTGCCAGCAGCGGCCCTCCAGGCAGGGGTAATGAGCAGTTCTTC

J: TRBJ2-5
D: -
size: -
V: TRBV19
CDR3: CASSGSEETQYF
DNA: TGTGCCAGTAGTGGGAGCGAAGAGACCCAGTACTTC

J: TRBJ1-1
D: -
size: -
V: TRBV30
CDR3: CACDNTVAFF
DNA: TGTGCCTGTGATAACACTGTAGCTTTCTTT

J: TRBJ1-4
D: -
size: -
V: TRBV11-3
CDR3: CASSLARDSRTNEKLFF
DNA: TGTGCCAGCAGCTTGGCCCGGGACTCGAGAACTAATGAAAAACTGTTTTTT

J: TRBJ2-7
D: TRBD1
size: few
V: TRBV18
CDR3: CASSPPGQGPYEQYF
DNA: TGTGCCAGCTCACCACCGGGACAGGGTCCCTACGAGCAGTACTTC

J: TRBJ1-2
D: TRBD1
size: -
V: TRBV6-5
CDR3: CASTRGQGYGYTF
DNA: TGTGCCAGCACCCGGGGACAGGGGTATGGCTACACCTTC

J: TRBJ1-5
D: -
size: few
V: TRBV15
CDR3: CATSRDGNQPQHF
DNA: TGTGCCACCAGCAGAGACGGTAATCAGCCCCAGCATTTT

J: TRBJ2-7
D: -
size: few
V: TRBV7-9
CDR3: CASSLRTDATRVYF
DNA: TGTGCCAGCAGCCTGCGGACAGACGCTACGAGGGTGTACTTC

J: TRBJ2-7
D: TRBD1
size: -
V: TRBV7-8
CDR3: CASSWQGQSSYEQYF
DNA: TGTGCCAGCAGCTGGCAGGGACAGAGTTCCTACGAGCAGTACTTC

J: TRBJ1-1
D: -
size: few
V: TRBV10-3
CDR3: CAISDSTGNTEAFF
DNA: TGTGCCATCAGTGATAGTACGGGGAACACTGAAGCTTTCTTT

J: TRBJ1-1
D: -
size: few
V: TRBV19
CDR3: CASSFPGTTEAFF
DNA: TGTGCCAGTAGTTTCCCGGGCACCACTGAAGCTTTCTTT

J: TRBJ1-1
D: -
size: few
V: TRBV7-3
CDR3: CASSLIAGLQTEAFF
DNA: TGTGCCAGCAGCTTAATCGCAGGGCTGCAGACTGAAGCTTTCTTT

J: TRBJ2-1
D: -
size: few
V: TRBV7-2
CDR3: CASSSLTRDGPPKQFF
DNA: TGTGCCAGCAGCTCCCTGACTAGGGACGGTCCCCCAAAGCAGTTCTTC

J: TRBJ2-7
D: TRBD2
size: -
V: TRBV7-9
CDR3: CASSLQRGGPNEQYF
DNA: TGTGCCAGCAGCTTACAGCGGGGGGGCCCCAACGAGCAGTACTTC

J: TRBJ2-7
D: -
size: -
V: TRBV29-1
CDR3: CSAWTDSYEQYF
DNA: TGCAGCGCCTGGACGGATTCCTACGAGCAGTACTTC

J: TRBJ2-5
D: -
size: few
V: TRBV6-5
CDR3: CASSYLAGSEETQYF
DNA: TGTGCCAGCAGTTACTTGGCAGGGTCGGAGGAGACCCAGTACTTC

J: TRBJ1-2
D: -
size: -
V: TRBV6-5
CDR3: CASSYGGILYTF
DNA: TGTGCCAGCAGTTACGGGGGGATCCTCTACACCTTC

J: TRBJ2-7
D: -
size: -
V: TRBV7-2
CDR3: CASSSSLRTALYEQYF
DNA: TGTGCCAGCAGCTCCTCCCTGCGGACAGCCCTATACGAGCAGTACTTC

J: TRBJ1-1
D: -
size: few
V: TRBV9
CDR3: CASSPETEAFF
DNA: TGTGCCAGCAGCCCCGAAACTGAAGCTTTCTTT

J: TRBJ2-7
D: -
size: -
V: TRBV15
CDR3: CATSRDGQAGSYEQYF
DNA: TGTGCCACCAGCAGAGATGGTCAGGCGGGCTCCTACGAGCAGTACTTC

J: TRBJ1-2
D: -
size: few
V: TRBV6-5
CDR3: CASSYEGAAQYGYTF
DNA: TGTGCCAGCAGTTACGAAGGGGCAGCCCAATATGGCTACACCTTC

J: TRBJ2-3
D: -
size: -
V: TRBV6-5
CDR3: CASSPPADTQYF
DNA: TGTGCCAGCAGTCCCCCTGCAGATACGCAGTATTTT

J: TRBJ2-5
D: TRBD2
size: -
V: TRBV2
CDR3: CATPSSGAETQYF
DNA: TGTGCCACCCCCTCTAGCGGGGCAGAGACCCAGTACTTC

J: TRBJ1-6
D: -
size: few
V: TRBV30
CDR3: CAWSVPGARMNSPLHF
DNA: TGTGCCTGGAGTGTACCCGGGGCACGAATGAATTCACCCCTCCACTTT

J: TRBJ2-1
D: -
size: few
V: TRBV19
CDR3: CASSMTRNVGNEQFF
DNA: TGTGCCAGTAGTATGACCAGAAACGTGGGGAATGAGCAGTTCTTC

J: TRBJ1-1
D: -
size: -
V: TRBV14
CDR3: CASSQAAVAFF
DNA: TGTGCCAGCAGCCAAGCGGCAGTAGCTTTCTTT

J: TRBJ1-2
D: -
size: -
V: TRBV2
CDR3: CASTMGRGYTF
DNA: TGTGCCAGCACAATGGGTCGGGGCTACACCTTC

J: TRBJ2-4
D: TRBD1
size: -
V: TRBV29-1
CDR3: CSVELLADRGGKNIQYF
DNA: TGCAGCGTTGAACTGTTGGCGGACAGGGGAGGCAAAAACATTCAGTACTTC

J: TRBJ2-3
D: -
size: -
V: TRBV19
CDR3: CASGEGGTDTQYF
DNA: TGTGCCAGCGGCGAGGGCGGCACAGATACGCAGTATTTT

J: TRBJ1-4
D: TRBD1
size: few
V: TRBV7-9
CDR3: CASSLRTGVREKLFF
DNA: TGTGCCAGCAGCCTACGGACAGGGGTTAGAGAAAAACTGTTTTTT

J: TRBJ1-2
D: -
size: -
V: TRBV30
CDR3: CAWIELYGYTF
DNA: TGTGCCTGGATAGAACTCTATGGCTACACCTTC

J: TRBJ2-6
D: -
size: few
V: TRBV28
CDR3: CASSPPLNSGANVLTF
DNA: TGTGCCAGCAGTCCACCCCTGAACTCTGGGGCCAACGTCCTGACTTTC

J: TRBJ2-7
D: -
size: -
V: TRBV5-1
CDR3: CASSPRGTGTTYEQYF
DNA: TGCGCCAGCAGTCCAAGGGGAACCGGGACAACCTACGAGCAGTACTTC

J: TRBJ1-2
D: -
size: -
V: TRBV9
CDR3: CASSVADQTIYGYTF
DNA: TGTGCCAGCAGCGTAGCTGACCAGACTATCTATGGCTACACCTTC

J: TRBJ1-4
D: -
size: few
V: TRBV7-9
CDR3: CASSPGPANEKLFF
DNA: TGTGCCAGCAGCCCGGGACCGGCTAATGAAAAACTGTTTTTT

J: TRBJ2-5
D: -
size: few
V: TRBV5-1
CDR3: CASSQTGTGETQYF
DNA: TGCGCCAGCAGCCAGACAGGTACCGGAGAGACCCAGTACTTC

J: TRBJ2-5
D: -
size: few
V: TRBV29-1
CDR3: CSVAPGIQETQYF
DNA: TGCAGCGTCGCGCCGGGGATACAAGAGACCCAGTACTTC

J: TRBJ1-2
D: -
size: -
V: TRBV14
CDR3: CASSPGEGYTF
DNA: TGTGCCAGCAGCCCCGGGGAAGGCTACACCTTC

J: TRBJ1-6
D: -
size: -
V: TRBV10-3
CDR3: CAISAKGTKDSPLHF
DNA: TGTGCCATCAGTGCTAAGGGTACAAAGGATTCACCCCTCCACTTT

J: TRBJ1-4
D: -
size: few
V: TRBV30
CDR3: CAWSGKSGVEKLFF
DNA: TGTGCCTGGAGTGGTAAGAGTGGGGTTGAAAAACTGTTTTTT

J: TRBJ2-5
D: TRBD1
size: -
V: TRBV6-1
CDR3: CASTPDRVWTETQYF
DNA: TGTGCCAGCACCCCGGACAGGGTATGGACAGAGACCCAGTACTTC

J: TRBJ1-2
D: -
size: -
V: TRBV30
CDR3: CAWSVKGGYGYTF
DNA: TGTGCCTGGAGTGTAAAAGGAGGCTACGGCTACACCTTC

J: TRBJ1-2
D: -
size: few
V: TRBV13
CDR3: CASSLWPGQGYGYTF
DNA: TGTGCCAGCAGCTTATGGCCGGGCCAGGGCTATGGCTACACCTTC

J: TRBJ2-1
D: -
size: -
V: TRBV18
CDR3: CASSPGTYNEQFF
DNA: TGTGCCAGCTCACCCGGGACATACAATGAGCAGTTCTTC

J: TRBJ2-7
D: TRBD1
size: few
V: TRBV14
CDR3: CASSRLGGQGSYEQYF
DNA: TGTGCCAGCAGTCGTCTCGGGGGACAGGGGTCCTACGAGCAGTACTTC

J: TRBJ1-2
D: TRBD1
size: -
V: TRBV6-5
CDR3: CASSGQGVNYGYTF
DNA: TGTGCCAGCAGCGGACAGGGGGTGAACTATGGCTACACCTTC

J: TRBJ2-1
D: TRBD1
size: few
V: TRBV7-2
CDR3: CASSPRQGFGNEQFF
DNA: TGTGCCAGCAGCCCCCGACAGGGTTTTGGGAATGAGCAGTTCTTC

J: TRBJ2-1
D: -
size: -
V: TRBV6-6
CDR3: CASSYSRSARNEQFF
DNA: TGTGCCAGCAGTTACTCGAGGTCAGCGCGGAATGAGCAGTTCTTC

J: TRBJ2-1
D: -
size: -
V: TRBV10-2
CDR3: CASQDRINNEQFF
DNA: TGCGCCAGCCAAGACCGGATCAACAATGAGCAGTTCTTC

J: TRBJ1-5
D: -
size: few
V: TRBV7-9
CDR3: CASSYGQMDQPQHF
DNA: TGTGCCAGCAGTTACGGACAGATGGATCAGCCCCAGCATTTT

J: TRBJ2-3
D: TRBD1
size: few
V: TRBV10-3
CDR3: CATETGQGADTQYF
DNA: TGTGCCACCGAGACGGGACAGGGGGCAGATACGCAGTATTTT

J: TRBJ2-5
D: -
size: -
V: TRBV6-5
CDR3: CASSYEAGYTLGTQYF
DNA: TGTGCCAGCAGTTACGAGGCAGGGTACACTCTGGGGACCCAGTACTTC

J: TRBJ1-2
D: -
size: few
V: TRBV30
CDR3: CAWSVIGGLGYTF
DNA: TGTGCCTGGAGTGTAATAGGGGGGCTTGGCTACACCTTC